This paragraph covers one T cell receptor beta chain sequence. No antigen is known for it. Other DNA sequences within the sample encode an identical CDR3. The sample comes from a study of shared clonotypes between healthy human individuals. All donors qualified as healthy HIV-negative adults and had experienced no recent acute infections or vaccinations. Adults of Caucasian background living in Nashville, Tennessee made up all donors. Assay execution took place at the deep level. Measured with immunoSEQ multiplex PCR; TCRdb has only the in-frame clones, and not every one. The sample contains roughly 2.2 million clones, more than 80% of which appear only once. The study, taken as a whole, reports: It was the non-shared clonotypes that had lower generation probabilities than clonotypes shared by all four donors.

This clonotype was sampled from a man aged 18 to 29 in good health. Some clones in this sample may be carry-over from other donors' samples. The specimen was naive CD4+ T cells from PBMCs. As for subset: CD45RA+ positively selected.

In DNA, the CDR3 is TGCGCCAGCAGCTTCAACTACGAGCAGTACTTC. Protein sequence: CASSFNYEQYF. The chain recombines TRBV5-1 with TRBJ2-7, with D uncertain. Trimming pared 2 bases from V and 3 bases from J, leaving 3 bases between. The length of the CDR3 is 11 residues. Germline loops: CDR1 SGHRS, CDR2 YFSETQ.